This T cell receptor beta chain comes out of a study of cytomegalovirus exposure and HLA in healthy donors. About the study: Some 91 million unique TCRs from HLA-typed donors were held in an early release of data. Study observations and caveats: The study put 150 or so TCR beta chains on its list as cytomegalovirus-associated. An analysis was carried out later, and it reportedly showed fewer N-insertions in an Asian-associated ancestry cluster than the approximately 710-donor mean.

Notes on this clone: Its antigen is not known. At one boundary the junction diverges from the germline segment, which might be a read error.

Primers: 60 Vbeta forward and 13 Jbeta reverse. Here immunoSEQ multiplex PCR was the method, and the copy in TCRdb shows in-frame clones only, minus some. Among 150,000 to 200,000 clones listed, nearly 80% were seen once. The length of the CDR3 is 15 residues. Germline-derived CDR1 and CDR2 are SEHNR and FQNEAQ (reference sequence). The genes are TRBV7-9 and TRBJ2-7; TRBD2 matches at 7 bases. This sequence was found in a woman between 40 and 55 years old in good health and CMV-seronegative. The sequencing input was PBMCs. This chain's CDR3 is CSSSLKGTTAYEQYF. The CDR3 region has the DNA TGTTCCAGCAGCTTAAAGGGGACTACCGCCTACGAGCAGTACTTC. The complete variable domain, with remaining parts taken from reference TRBV7-9 and TRBJ2-7, reads DTGVSQNPRHKITKRGQNVTFRCDPISEHNRLYWYRQTLGQGPEFLTYFQNEAQLEKSRLLSDRFSAERPKGSFSTLEIQRTEQGDSAMYLCSSSLKGTTAYEQYFGPGTRLTVT.